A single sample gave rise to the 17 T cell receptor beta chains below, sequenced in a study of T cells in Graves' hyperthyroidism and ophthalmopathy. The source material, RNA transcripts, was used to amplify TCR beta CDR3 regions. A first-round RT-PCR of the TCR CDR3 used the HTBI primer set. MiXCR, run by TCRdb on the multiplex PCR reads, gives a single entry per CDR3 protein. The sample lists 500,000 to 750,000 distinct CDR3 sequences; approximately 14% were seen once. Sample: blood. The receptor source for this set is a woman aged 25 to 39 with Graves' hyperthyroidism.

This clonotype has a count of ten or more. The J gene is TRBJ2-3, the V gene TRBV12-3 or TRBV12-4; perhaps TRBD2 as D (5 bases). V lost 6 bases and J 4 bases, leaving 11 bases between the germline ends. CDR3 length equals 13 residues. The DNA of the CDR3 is TGTGCCAGCAGCTATAGCGTCCCAGATACGCAGTATTTT. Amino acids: CASSYSVPDTQYF.

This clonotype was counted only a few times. The CDR3 DNA is TGTGCCAGCAGCGCCTCCACAGGGGTGAGAGCCACAGATACGCAGTATTTT. Residues: CASSASTGVRATDTQYF. The chain combines TRBV7-3 with TRBJ2-3, with TRBD1 matching over 7 bases. Germline loops: CDR1 SGHTA, CDR2 FQGTGA. Trimming at V came to 5 bases and at J to 2 bases, leaving 13 bases not matched to a gene. The CDR3 totals 17 residues. The full variable domain, completed using reference TRBV7-3 and TRBJ2-3, is GAGVSQTPSNKVTEKGKYVELRCDPISGHTALYWYRQSLGQGPEFLIYFQGTGAADDSGLPNDRFFAVRPEGSVSTLKIQRTERGDSAVYLCASSASTGVRATDTQYFGPGTRLTVL.

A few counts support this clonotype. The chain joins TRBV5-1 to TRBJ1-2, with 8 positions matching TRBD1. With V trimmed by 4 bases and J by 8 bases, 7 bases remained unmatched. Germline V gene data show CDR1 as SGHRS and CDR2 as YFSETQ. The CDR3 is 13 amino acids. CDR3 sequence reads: CASSTGQGFGYTF. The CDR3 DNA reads TGCGCCAGCAGCACCGGACAGGGATTCGGCTACACCTTC. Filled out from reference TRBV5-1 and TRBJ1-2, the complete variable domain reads KAGVTQTPRYLIKTRGQQVTLSCSPISGHRSVSWYQQTPGQGLQFLFEYFSETQRNKGNFPGRFSGRQFSNSRSEMNVSTLELGDSALYLCASSTGQGFGYTFGSGTRLTVV.

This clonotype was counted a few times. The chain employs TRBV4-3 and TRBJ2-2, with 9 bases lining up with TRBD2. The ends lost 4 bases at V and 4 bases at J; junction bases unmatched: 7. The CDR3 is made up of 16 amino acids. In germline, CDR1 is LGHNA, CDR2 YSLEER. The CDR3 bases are TGCGCCAGCAGCCGGCTAGCGGGACCTACCACCGGGGAGCTGTTTTTT. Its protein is CASSRLAGPTTGELFF.

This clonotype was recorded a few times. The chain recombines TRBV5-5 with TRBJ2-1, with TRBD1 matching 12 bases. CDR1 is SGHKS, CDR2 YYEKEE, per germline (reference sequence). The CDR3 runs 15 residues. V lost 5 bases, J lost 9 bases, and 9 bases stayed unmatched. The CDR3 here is CASRSPGQGAFEQFF. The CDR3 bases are TGTGCCAGCAGGTCTCCGGGACAGGGGGCGTTTGAGCAGTTCTTC. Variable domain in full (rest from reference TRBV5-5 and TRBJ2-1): DAGVTQSPTHLIKTRGQQVTLRCSPISGHKSVSWYQQVLGQGPQFIFQYYEKEERGRGNFPDRFSARQFPNYSSELNVNALLLGDSALYLCASRSPGQGAFEQFFGPGTRLTVL.

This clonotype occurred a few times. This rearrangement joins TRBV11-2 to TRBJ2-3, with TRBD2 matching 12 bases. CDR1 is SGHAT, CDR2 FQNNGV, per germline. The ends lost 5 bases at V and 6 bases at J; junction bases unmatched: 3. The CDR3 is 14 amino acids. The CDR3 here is CASSRLAGVDTQYF. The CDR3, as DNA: TGTGCCAGCAGCCGACTAGCGGGAGTGGATACGCAGTATTTT.

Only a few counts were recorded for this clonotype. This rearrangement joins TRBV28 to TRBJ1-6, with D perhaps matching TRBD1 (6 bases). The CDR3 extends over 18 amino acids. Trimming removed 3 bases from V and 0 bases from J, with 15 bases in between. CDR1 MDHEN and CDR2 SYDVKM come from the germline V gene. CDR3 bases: TGTGCCAGCAGTTTCGGACAGAGTGGGAGCTCCTATAATTCACCCCTCCACTTT. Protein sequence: CASSFGQSGSSYNSPLHF.

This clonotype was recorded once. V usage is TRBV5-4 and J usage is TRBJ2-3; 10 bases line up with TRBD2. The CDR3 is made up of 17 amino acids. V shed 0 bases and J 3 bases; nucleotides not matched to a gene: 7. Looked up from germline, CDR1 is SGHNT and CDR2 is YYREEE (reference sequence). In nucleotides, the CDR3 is TGTGCCAGCAGCTTGGAACTAGCGGGACTAGCAACAGATACGCAGTATTTT. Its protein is CASSLELAGLATDTQYF.

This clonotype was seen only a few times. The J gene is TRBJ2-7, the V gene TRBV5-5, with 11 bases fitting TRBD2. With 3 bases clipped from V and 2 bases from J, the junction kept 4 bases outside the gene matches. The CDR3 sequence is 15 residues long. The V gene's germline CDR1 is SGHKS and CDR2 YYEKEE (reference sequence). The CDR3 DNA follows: TGTGCCAGCAGCTCCGGGACTAGCGGAACCTACGAGCAGTACTTC. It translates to CASSSGTSGTYEQYF.

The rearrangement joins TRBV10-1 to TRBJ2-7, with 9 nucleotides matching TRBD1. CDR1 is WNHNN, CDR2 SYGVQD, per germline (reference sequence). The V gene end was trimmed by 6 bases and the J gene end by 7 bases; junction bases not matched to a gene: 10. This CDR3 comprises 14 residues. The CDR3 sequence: CASSSGTGYREQYF. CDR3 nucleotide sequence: TGCGCCAGCAGCTCCGGGACAGGGTACAGGGAGCAGTACTTC.

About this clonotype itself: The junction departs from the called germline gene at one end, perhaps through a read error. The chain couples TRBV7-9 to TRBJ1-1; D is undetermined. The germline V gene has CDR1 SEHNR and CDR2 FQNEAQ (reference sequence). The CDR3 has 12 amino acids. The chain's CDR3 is CASSLGNTGAFF. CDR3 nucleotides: TGTGCCAGCAGCTTGGGGAACACTGGAGCTTTCTTT.

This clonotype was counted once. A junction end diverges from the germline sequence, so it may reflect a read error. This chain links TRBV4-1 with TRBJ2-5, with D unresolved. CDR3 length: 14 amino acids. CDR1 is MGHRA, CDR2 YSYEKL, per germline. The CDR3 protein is CASSQKGLEETQYF. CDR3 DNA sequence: TGTGCCAGCAGCCAAAAGGGTCTAGAGGAGACCCAGTACTTC.

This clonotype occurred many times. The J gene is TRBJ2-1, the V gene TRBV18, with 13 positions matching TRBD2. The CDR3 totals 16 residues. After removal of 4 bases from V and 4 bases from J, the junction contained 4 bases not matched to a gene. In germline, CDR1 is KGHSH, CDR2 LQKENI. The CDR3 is CASSQGTSGAYNEQFF. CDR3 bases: TGTGCCAGCTCACAAGGGACTAGCGGGGCTTACAATGAGCAGTTCTTC.

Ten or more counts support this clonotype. In nucleotides, the CDR3 is TGTGCCACCAGTGGGCGACAGGCCACCGGGGAGCTGTTTTTT. Its translation: CATSGRQATGELFF. This chain links TRBV24-1 with TRBJ2-2; possibly TRBD1 for D (6 bases). This CDR3 comprises 14 residues. Germline CDR1 reads KGHDR; CDR2 reads SFDVKD. V lost 5 bases to trimming and J lost 4 bases, with 10 bases between them.

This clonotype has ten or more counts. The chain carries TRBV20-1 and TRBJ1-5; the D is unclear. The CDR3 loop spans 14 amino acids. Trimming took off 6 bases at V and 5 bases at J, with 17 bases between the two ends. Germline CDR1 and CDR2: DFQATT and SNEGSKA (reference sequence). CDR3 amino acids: CSANQAAQDQPQHF. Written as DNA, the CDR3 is TGCAGTGCGAACCAGGCGGCCCAAGATCAGCCCCAGCATTTT.

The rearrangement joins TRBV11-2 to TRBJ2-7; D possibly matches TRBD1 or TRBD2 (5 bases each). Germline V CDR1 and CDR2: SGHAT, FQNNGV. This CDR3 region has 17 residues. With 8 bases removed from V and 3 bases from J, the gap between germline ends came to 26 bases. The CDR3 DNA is TGTGCCAGCTCACGGGACCAATCGGACGGAAGCGGCTACGAGCAGTACTTC. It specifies CASSRDQSDGSGYEQYF.

CDR3: CSVGELAEKLFF. DNA for the CDR3: TGCAGCGTTGGGGAGCTGGCTGAAAAACTGTTTTTT. The chain employs TRBV29-1 and TRBJ1-4; D is unresolved. The CDR3 length is 12 residues. Trimming cost V 4 bases and J 7 bases, with 10 bases left between them. The germline V gene encodes CDR1 SQVTM and CDR2 ANQGSEA. The entire variable domain, with the rest obtained from reference TRBV29-1 and TRBJ1-4, is as follows: SAVISQKPSRDICQRGTSLTIQCQVDSQVTMMFWYRQQPGQSLTLIATANQGSEATYESGFVIDKFPISRPNLTFSTLTVSNMSPEDSSIYLCSVGELAEKLFFGSGTQLSVL.